Below, one T cell receptor (beta chain) is given with its context. Its antigen remains unknown. Germline-derived CDR1 and CDR2 are SGHTA and FQGNSA. This CDR3 contains 17 residues. V lost 0 bases and J lost 0; bases outside the gene matches: 5. Some clones are missing from TCRdb's copy, which holds only in-frame ones; the method was immunoSEQ multiplex PCR. The profile covers under 25,000 clones, with approximately 97% appearing a single time and 1.5% to 2% taken by the ten largest. The record originates from a study of monozygotic twins with cystic fibrosis. For the study at large: Roughly 3 micrograms of fragmented DNA underwent approximately 15 PCR cycles for library preparation.

Notes on the study in general: Monozygotic CF twin pairs shared significantly more nucleotide-identical clonotypes than unrelated CF individuals did. The repertoire was suggested to be naive-dominated, clonality median 0.0095. In 13 of 16 pairs, V gene usage was closest to the co-twin's.

The chain is built from TRBV7-2 and TRBJ2-4; 7 bases fit TRBD2. The sequenced material came from blood. The source is a woman aged 25 to 39 with cystic fibrosis. CDR3 nucleotide sequence: TGTGCCAGCAGCTTAGCGTCCAGCGGGGTAGCCAAAAACATTCAGTACTTC. Encoded protein: CASSLASSGVAKNIQYF.